Reported below is one T cell receptor beta chain. Its antigen is still unknown. One end of the junction does not line up with germline, which may come from a read error. These data belong to a study of breast tumors, draining lymph nodes, adjacent tissues. General study results and limits: Findings are consistent with lymph node origin and intratumoral expansion of most tumor T cells. Compared with lymph nodes, tumors were less diverse; compared with nontumor tissue, more. Tumor and nontumor repertoires were significantly more similar in luminal-like than in basal-like breast cancer. The lymph node origin of tumor T cells was framed as consistent with a hypothesis, not demonstrated.

A single record per CDR3 protein comes from TCRdb applying MiXCR to the multiplex PCR reads. The table lists about 200,000 distinct CDR3 sequences, around a third of them singletons. Samples came from axillary lymph nodes draining the breast cancer. CDR3 size: 14 residues. Germline CDR1 reads SNHLY; CDR2 reads FYNNEI. J is TRBJ1-4 and V is TRBV2; D unresolved. The TCR comes from a female donor with breast cancer. Some clones in this sample may be carry-over from other donors' samples. Sequencing was performed on axillary lymph node tissue. The CDR3 sequence: CASSELRTGEKLFF. CDR3 DNA: TGTGCCAGCAGTGAACTTAGGACTGGTGAAAAACTGTTTTTC. The variable domain in full, completed from reference TRBV2 and TRBJ1-4, reads EPEVTQTPSHQVTQMGQEVILRCVPISNHLYFYWYRQILGQKVEFLVSFYNNEISEKSEIFDDQFSVERPDGSNFTLKIRSTKLEDSAMYFCASSELRTGEKLFFGSGTQLSVL.